Below, 9 T cell receptor beta chains from the same sample are listed, as sequenced in a study of CD8+ T cells in alopecia areata. Specified treatment: oral pan-JAK inhibitor, 5-10 mg twice daily. RNA, once extracted, was reverse transcribed into cDNA for use as the sequencing template. Assay: immunoSEQ multiplex PCR; the TCRdb copy retains only in-frame clones and omits some. The sample holds approximately 300,000 clones, roughly 60% seen once. The material was CD4+ T cells sorted from blood, obtained at week 24, from a patient treated with tofacitinib. These receptors came from a human donor with alopecia areata.

The chain carries TRBV7-8 and TRBJ2-3, with D perhaps matching TRBD2 (6 bases). Trimming took off 3 bases at V and 3 bases at J, with 10 bases between the two ends. Germline V CDR1 and CDR2: SGHVS, FQNEAQ. This CDR3 contains 14 residues. The CDR3 here is CASSLGGRTDTQYF. CDR3 in DNA: TGTGCCAGCAGCTTGGGGGGTAGGACAGATACGCAGTATTTT.

This clone showed up just a few times. The chain is built from TRBV19 and TRBJ1-1; 7 nucleotides align to TRBD1. CDR1 and CDR2 from the germline V gene are LNHDA and SQIVND (reference sequence). The CDR3 contains 14 residues. Germline trimming cut 7 bases from V and 2 bases from J; bases unmatched to any gene: 7. CDR3 protein: CASILDRANTEAFF. DNA of the CDR3: TGTGCCAGTATCCTAGACAGGGCTAACACTGAAGCTTTCTTT.

The J gene is TRBJ1-2, the V gene TRBV29-1; D gene unclear. V was shortened by 6 bases and J by 1 base, with 9 bases between the two germline ends. The germline gives CDR1 SQVTM, CDR2 ANQGSEA. This CDR3 is built from 12 residues. This chain's CDR3 is CSVSGLNYGYTF. CDR3 in DNA: TGCAGCGTCTCCGGGCTTAACTATGGCTACACCTTC.

This clone was seen once. This rearrangement joins TRBV29-1 to TRBJ1-2; D possibly corresponds to TRBD1 (6 bases). The CDR3 spans 13 residues. Germline V gene data show CDR1 as SQVTM and CDR2 as ANQGSEA. Deletions cut 4 bases from V and 4 bases from J, with 13 bases between. CDR3: CSVATQGFYGYTF. The CDR3 bases are TGCAGCGTTGCCACACAGGGCTTCTATGGCTACACCTTC.

In its sample, this clone was seen once. V and J are TRBV29-1 and TRBJ2-4; 10 nucleotides align to TRBD1. The CDR3 spans 20 residues. Trimming took 4 bases from V and 1 from J; bases not matched to a gene: 19. Per the germline V gene, CDR1 is SQVTM and CDR2 is ANQGSEA. The CDR3 DNA follows: TGCAGCGTTGGCCCACCAGACGGGACAGGGGACCCTTGGGCCAAAAACATTCAGTACTTC. This codes for CSVGPPDGTGDPWAKNIQYF.

J is TRBJ2-6 and V is TRBV7-8; tentatively, D is TRBD1 (6 bases). Germline loops: CDR1 SGHVS, CDR2 FQNEAQ. Deletions cut 3 bases from V and 3 bases from J, with 18 bases between. The CDR3 covers 18 residues. The CDR3 sequence: CASSFNRVTYDGANVLTF. CDR3 DNA sequence: TGTGCCAGCAGCTTTAACAGGGTTACTTACGATGGGGCCAACGTCCTGACTTTC.

The gene calls are TRBV29-1 and TRBJ1-1; a weak D match, TRBD1 (5 bases). Trimming took 7 bases from V and 4 from J, leaving 16 bases between them. CDR1 is SQVTM and CDR2 is ANQGSEA in the germline V gene. The CDR3 covers 13 residues. CDR3 protein: CSAGGTLGTEAFF. The CDR3 DNA follows: TGCAGCGCTGGTGGGACGCTCGGCACTGAAGCTTTCTTT.

This clone was seen just once. This chain links TRBV5-1 with TRBJ1-1, with 7 bases that match TRBD1. After removal of 0 bases from V and 5 bases from J, the junction contained 10 bases not matched to a gene. This CDR3 has 16 amino acids. CDR1 and CDR2 (germline): SGHRS, YFSETQ. The DNA of the CDR3 is TGCGCCAGCAGCTTGGGAGTTAACCAGGGGGTGACTGAAGCTTTCTTT. Translating gives CASSLGVNQGVTEAFF.

This sequence joins TRBV7-6 and TRBJ2-2; D is perhaps TRBD2 (6 bases). Between the trimmed V and J ends, which lost 1 base and 5 bases, there was a span of 14 bases. Germline V gene lookup returns CDR1 SGHVS and CDR2 FNYEAQ. CDR3 length equals 16 residues. This chain's CDR3 is CASSLVGGSATGELFF. The CDR3 DNA follows: TGTGCCAGCAGCTTAGTGGGGGGTTCCGCGACCGGGGAGCTGTTTTTT.